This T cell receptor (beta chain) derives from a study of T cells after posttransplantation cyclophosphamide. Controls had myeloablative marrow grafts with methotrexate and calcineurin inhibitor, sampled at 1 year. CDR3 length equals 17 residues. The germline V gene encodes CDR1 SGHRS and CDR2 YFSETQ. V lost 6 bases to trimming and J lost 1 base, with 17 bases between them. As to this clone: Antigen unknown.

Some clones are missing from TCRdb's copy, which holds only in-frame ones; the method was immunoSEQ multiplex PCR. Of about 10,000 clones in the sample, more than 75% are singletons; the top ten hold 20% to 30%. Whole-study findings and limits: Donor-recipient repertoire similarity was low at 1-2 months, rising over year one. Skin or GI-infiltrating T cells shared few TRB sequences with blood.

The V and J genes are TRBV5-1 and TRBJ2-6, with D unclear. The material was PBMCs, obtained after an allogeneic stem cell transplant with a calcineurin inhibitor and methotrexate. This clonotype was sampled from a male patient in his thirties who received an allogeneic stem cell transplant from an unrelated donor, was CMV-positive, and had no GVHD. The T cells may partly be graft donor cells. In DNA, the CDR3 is TGCGCCAGCACCACCAGACACGACGTTTCTGGGGCCAACGTCCTGACTTTC. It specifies CASTTRHDVSGANVLTF.